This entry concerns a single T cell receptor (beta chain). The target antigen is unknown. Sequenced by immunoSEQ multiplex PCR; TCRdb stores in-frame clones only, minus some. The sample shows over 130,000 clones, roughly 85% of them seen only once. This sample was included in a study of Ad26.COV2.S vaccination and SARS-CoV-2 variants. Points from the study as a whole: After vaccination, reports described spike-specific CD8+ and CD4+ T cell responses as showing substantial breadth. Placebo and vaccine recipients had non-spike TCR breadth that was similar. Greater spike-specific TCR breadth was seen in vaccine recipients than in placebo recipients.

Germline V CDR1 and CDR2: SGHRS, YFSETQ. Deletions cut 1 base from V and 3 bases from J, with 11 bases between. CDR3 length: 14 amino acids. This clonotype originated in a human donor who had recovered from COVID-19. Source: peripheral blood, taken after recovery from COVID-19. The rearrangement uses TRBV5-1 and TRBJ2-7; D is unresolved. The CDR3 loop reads CASSLSAANYEQYF. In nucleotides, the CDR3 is TGCGCCAGCAGCTTGTCCGCAGCGAACTACGAGCAGTACTTC.